This T cell receptor beta chain was sequenced in a study of beta chain features in type 1 diabetes. Study-level points and caveats: It was possible that PCR favored shorter templates, equally so in patients and controls.

The CDR3 covers 16 residues. Germline CDR1 SGHAT, CDR2 FQNNGV. Trimming left V 5 bases short and J 3 bases short, with 18 bases between. Remarks on this clone: Its antigen remains unidentified.

The isolated RNA, all of it, was reverse transcribed, so expressed TCRB transcripts were what got sequenced. The table came from immunoSEQ multiplex PCR; TCRdb's copy has only in-frame clones and leaves some out. This table holds hundreds of thousands of clones, around 12% found once. V and J are TRBV11-2 and TRBJ2-3; D gene uncertain. The receptor was derived from a man between 18 and 35 years old in good health. Sequenced sample: naive CD4+ T cells from blood. The CDR3 coding sequence is TGTGCCAGCAGCCAGATGGTTGGCTCTTTGACAGATACGCAGTATTTT. Its protein is CASSQMVGSLTDTQYF.